The text below deals with one T cell receptor (beta chain). Antigen: not known. The donors were in the approximately 120-subject validation cohort; that cohort was separate from the roughly 700-subject first cohort. These data are taken from a study of cytomegalovirus exposure and HLA in healthy donors. Study conclusions and caveats: Specificity for CMV antigens was confirmed in vitro for a few of the CMV-associated chains. The study recorded 150 to 200 TCR beta chains that were cytomegalovirus-associated. Rare sequences made up most TCRs, while some public TCRs were found in many donors.

J lost 5 bases, V lost 1 base, and 8 bases had no gene match. Germline V CDR1 and CDR2: SGHAT, FQNNGV. This CDR3 has 17 amino acids. Profiling relied on immunoSEQ multiplex PCR, and the TCRdb table lists in-frame clones only, not all of them. The table records over 200,000 clones, around 89% of them present only once. This TCR came from a woman aged 18 to 35 in good health and CMV-seronegative. The chain is built from TRBV11-2 and TRBJ2-1; TRBD1 matches 10 bases. Sequences were obtained from PBMCs. The CDR3 reads CASSLGPGTGAHNEQFF. The CDR3 bases are TGTGCCAGCAGCTTAGGACCCGGGACAGGGGCTCACAATGAGCAGTTCTTC.